The present entry profiles one TCR beta chain with its context. As yet, its antigen is unknown. The data originate from a study of T cell responses to AZD1222 COVID-19 vaccine. Whole-study context: Second-dose recipients at about 4 or about 12 weeks were treated as one pooled group.

The study's findings and limits: Following two doses of AZD1222, Spike-specific TCR breadth and depth rose. Spike-spanning, vaccine-associated CD4 TCRs were dominant at 160-218 and 743-854.

Trimming took 4 bases from V and 4 from J, leaving 5 bases between them. The CDR3 spans 12 residues. Germline CDR1 and CDR2: SGDLS and YYNGEE. Assay used: immunoSEQ multiplex PCR; TCRdb lists only in-frame clones, some missing. Found here are 100,000 to 150,000 clones, 88% of them singletons; the top ten hold less than 6.5%. This receptor was taken from an adult in good health. Sequencing was performed on peripheral blood, taken on day 0 of AZD1222 vaccination. The chain employs TRBV9 and TRBJ2-2; unclear D gene. The CDR3 sequence is CASSPRTGELFF. The CDR3 DNA reads as TGTGCCAGCAGCCCCCGCACCGGGGAGCTGTTTTTT. The variable domain in full, with the rest retrieved from reference TRBV9 and TRBJ2-2, is DSGVTQTPKHLITATGQRVTLRCSPRSGDLSVYWYQQSLDQGLQFLIQYYNGEERAKGNILERFSAQQFPDLHSELNLSSLELGDSALYFCASSPRTGELFFGEGSRLTVL.